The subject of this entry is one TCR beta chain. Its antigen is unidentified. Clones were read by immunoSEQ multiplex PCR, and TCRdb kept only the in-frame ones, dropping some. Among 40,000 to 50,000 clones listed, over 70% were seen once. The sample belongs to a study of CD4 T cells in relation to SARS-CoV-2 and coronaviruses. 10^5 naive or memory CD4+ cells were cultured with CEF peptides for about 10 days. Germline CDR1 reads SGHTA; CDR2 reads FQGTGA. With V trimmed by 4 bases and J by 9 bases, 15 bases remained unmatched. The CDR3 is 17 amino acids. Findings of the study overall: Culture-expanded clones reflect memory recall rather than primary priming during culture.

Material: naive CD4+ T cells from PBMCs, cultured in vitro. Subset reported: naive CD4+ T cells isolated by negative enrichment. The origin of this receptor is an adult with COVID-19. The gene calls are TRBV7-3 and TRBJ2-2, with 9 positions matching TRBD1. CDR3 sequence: CASSSLRDREMTRELFF. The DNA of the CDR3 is TGTGCCAGCAGCTCGCTACGGGACAGGGAGATGACGCGGGAGCTGTTTTTT.